The clone carrying this T cell receptor (beta chain) was picked up many times. Antigen specificity is unknown. The data were taken from a study of human T cells and chemical hapten exposure. Study summary: Sensitization employed 2% DPC on about 2 cm by about 2 cm of upper inner arm skin. Per-sample TCR yield variability stemmed mainly from small pooled library volume differences. Notes on the study in general: The number of TCRs above 1 in 1000 frequency did not change after DPC sensitization.

TCRdb re-analysed the RACE reads in MiXCR, keeping a single row per CDR3 protein. Among roughly 45,000 distinct CDR3 sequences, about 9% were seen once, and the ten largest hold 4.5%. Time point given: patch test 1, 2 weeks after DPC sensitization. Treatment in this sample: therapeutic diphenylcyclopropenone sensitization with weekly scalp DPC. Blood draws came before every patch-test application. Material: whole blood, obtained in connection with sensitization to the hapten diphenylcyclopropenone (DPC). The clonotype originates from a woman in her forties or fifties with alopecia areata. Some clones in this sample may be carry-over from other donors' samples.

CDR3 protein: CASSLKVPDYTQYF. CDR3 nucleotide sequence: TGTGCCAGCAGCTTAAAAGTCCCCGACTATACGCAGTATTTT. The gene calls are TRBV7-7 and TRBJ2-3; D gene unclear. CDR1 SSHAT and CDR2 FNYEAQ come from the germline V gene (reference sequence). The ends were cut back, 2 bases at V and 7 bases at J, with 13 bases in the middle. This CDR3 has 14 amino acids. The complete variable domain, with remaining parts taken from reference TRBV7-7 and TRBJ2-3, reads GAGVSQSPRYKVTKRGQDVTLRCDPISSHATLYWYQQALGQGPEFLTYFNYEAQPDKSGLPSDRFSAERPEGSISTLTIQRTEQRDSAMYRCASSLKVPDYTQYFGPGTRLTVL.